These 29 T cell receptor beta chains originate from one sample sequenced in a study of CD8+CD57+ T cells in acquired aplastic anemia. The template for TCR beta VDJ and CDR3 sequence profiling was genomic DNA. TCRdb re-analysed the reads in MiXCR, keeping a single row per CDR3 protein. Of around 80,000 distinct CDR3 sequences in the sample, about 70% are singletons; the top ten hold about four fifths. Patients selected for sequencing had displayed CD8+CD57+ cell expansion by flow cytometry. The sample comprised sorted CD4+, CD8+, or CD8+CD57+ T cells (not recorded which) from PBMCs. The receptor set was obtained from a human donor with aplastic anemia.

This clonotype was observed many times. The chain has TRBV5-5 and TRBJ1-1; D remains ambiguous. Germline assignment: CDR1 SGHKS and CDR2 YYEKEE (reference sequence). The V gene lost 0 bases and the J gene lost 5 bases, with 11 bases spanning the gap. The CDR3 is 14 amino acids. The CDR3 region has the DNA TGTGCCAGCAGCTTGGCCGGGCAGATGACTGAAGCTTTCTTT. Translating gives CASSLAGQMTEAFF.

This clonotype was seen ten or more times. This sequence joins TRBV19 and TRBJ1-3; D may be TRBD1 (5 bases). Germline V gives CDR1 LNHDA, CDR2 SQIVND (reference sequence). The CDR3 runs to 15 residues. Between the trimmed V and J ends, which lost 7 bases and 2 bases, there was a span of 15 bases. The DNA for the CDR3 is TGTGCCAGTACGGTGGGGGGATATCCTGGAAACACCATATATTTT. It specifies CASTVGGYPGNTIYF.

The chain uses TRBV15 and TRBJ2-1; D not resolved. V lost 0 bases and J lost 6, with 6 bases in between. The germline V gene encodes CDR1 LNHNV and CDR2 YYDKDF (reference sequence). This CDR3 has 13 amino acids. The chain's CDR3 is CATSRDLGNEQFF. CDR3 DNA: TGTGCCACCAGCAGAGATTTGGGCAATGAGCAGTTCTTC.

The gene calls are TRBV7-3 and TRBJ1-2; no reliable D call. With 6 bases removed from V and 5 bases from J, the gap between germline ends came to 7 bases. The CDR3 totals 11 residues. Germline loops: CDR1 SGHTA, CDR2 FQGTGA. The CDR3 protein is CASRGGYGYTF. The CDR3 DNA sequence: TGTGCCAGCAGGGGAGGTTATGGCTACACCTTC.

The gene calls are TRBV3-1 and TRBJ2-6, with D uncertain. Trimming stripped 5 bases from V and 0 bases from J, with 8 bases between. Germline CDR1 and CDR2: LGHDT and YNNKEL (reference sequence). This CDR3 has 15 residues. In DNA form, the CDR3 reads TGTGCCAGCAGCGAGTCAGGCTCTGGGGCCAACGTCCTGACTTTC. This translates into CASSESGSGANVLTF.

This chain joins TRBV10-2 and TRBJ2-7, with 7 bases that match TRBD1. Germline CDR1 and CDR2: WSHSY and SAAADI. This CDR3 comprises 15 residues. V dropped 7 bases and J dropped 0; count of bases not matched to a gene: 9. The CDR3: CASILDRASSYEQYF. CDR3 nucleotides: TGCGCCAGCATTTTAGACAGGGCCAGCTCCTACGAGCAGTACTTC.

In its sample, this clonotype was seen a few times. The V gene is TRBV20-1, the J gene TRBJ1-1; 10 bases are a match to TRBD1. The CDR3 loop spans 13 amino acids. Germline V CDR1 and CDR2: DFQATT, SNEGSKA (reference sequence). V shed 4 bases and J 3 bases; nucleotides not matched to a gene: 2. This chain's CDR3 is CSAKGQGHTEAFF. As DNA, the CDR3 is TGCAGTGCTAAGGGACAGGGGCACACTGAAGCTTTCTTT.

The rearrangement joins TRBV19 to TRBJ2-7; maybe TRBD1 (6 bases). Germline V gene sequence: CDR1 LNHDA, CDR2 SQIVND (reference sequence). The CDR3 is made up of 15 amino acids. Between the trimmed V and J ends, which lost 1 base and 3 bases, there was a span of 13 bases. The CDR3 is CASSIGDTGHYEQYF. The CDR3 DNA reads TGTGCCAGTAGTATAGGGGACACCGGTCACTACGAGCAGTACTTC.

This clonotype was counted a single time. The chain uses TRBV7-8 and TRBJ1-1; D is unclear. The CDR3 contains 14 residues. Germline-derived CDR1 and CDR2 are SGHVS and FQNEAQ. Trimming took off 4 bases at V and 6 bases at J, with 15 bases between the two ends. CDR3 sequence: CASSSTKGIPEAFF. The CDR3 DNA follows: TGTGCCAGCAGCTCGACAAAAGGGATTCCTGAAGCTTTCTTT.

The J gene is TRBJ1-4, the V gene TRBV10-3; no definite D call. V was trimmed by 2 bases and J by 6 bases, leaving 10 bases between them. The CDR3 sequence is 14 residues long. Germline CDR1 reads ENHRY; CDR2 reads SYGVKD. The CDR3 DNA sequence: TGTGCCATCAGTGAGAATGGTCTCGATGAAAAACTGTTTTTT. It encodes CAISENGLDEKLFF.

The gene calls are TRBV20-1 and TRBJ2-1; 12 bases fit TRBD2. Germline values: CDR1 DFQATT, CDR2 SNEGSKA (reference sequence). The CDR3 extends over 14 amino acids. After removal of 3 bases from V and 9 bases from J, the junction contained 6 bases not matched to a gene. CDR3: CSASGSSGRAEQFF. The CDR3 nucleotides are TGCAGTGCTAGTGGGTCTAGCGGGAGGGCTGAGCAGTTCTTC.

V usage is TRBV5-1 and J usage is TRBJ2-3; D not resolved. Germline CDR1 and CDR2: SGHRS and YFSETQ. The CDR3 sequence is 15 residues long. Trimming took 0 bases from V and 1 from J, leaving 9 bases between them. This chain's CDR3 is CASSLAPLGTDTQYF. As DNA, the CDR3 is TGCGCCAGCAGCTTGGCTCCCCTGGGCACAGATACGCAGTATTTT.

This rearrangement joins TRBV7-9 to TRBJ1-5; unclear D gene. The CDR3 length is 12 residues. V shed 2 bases and J shed 9 bases, with 8 bases lying between them. Germline CDR1 is SEHNR and CDR2 is FQNEAQ (reference sequence). This CDR3 is CASSLHGSPQHF. CDR3 nucleotide sequence: TGTGCCAGCAGCTTACACGGATCGCCCCAGCATTTT.

The chain uses TRBV9 and TRBJ2-3, with D unclear. The germline V and J ends were trimmed by 4 bases and 2 bases, with 14 bases remaining between them. Germline V CDR1 and CDR2: SGDLS, YYNGEE. There are 15 residues in the CDR3. The CDR3 protein is CASSRSADNTDTQYF. CDR3 DNA: TGTGCCAGCAGCCGATCGGCGGATAACACAGATACGCAGTATTTT. Supplemented by reference TRBV9 and TRBJ2-3, the full variable domain reads DSGVTQTPKHLITATGQRVTLRCSPRSGDLSVYWYQQSLDQGLQFLIQYYNGEERAKGNILERFSAQQFPDLHSELNLSSLELGDSALYFCASSRSADNTDTQYFGPGTRLTVL.

CDR3 in amino acids: CASSEYKERGASPLHF. DNA of the CDR3: TGTGCCAGCAGTGAATATAAAGAGAGGGGAGCTTCACCCCTCCACTTT. The chain employs TRBV25-1 and TRBJ1-6; tentatively, D is TRBD1 (5 bases). The CDR3 spans 16 residues. Trimming left V 0 bases short and J 9 bases short, with 15 bases between. CDR1 is MGHDK and CDR2 is SYGVNS in the germline V gene.

This clonotype was found once. The V and J genes are TRBV7-2 and TRBJ2-3; 10 bases agree with TRBD2. V shed 3 bases and J 5 bases; nucleotides not matched to a gene: 8. From germline, CDR1 is SGHTA and CDR2 FQGNSA. This CDR3 has 16 residues. The CDR3 loop is CASSLGLAGARDTQYF. As DNA, the CDR3 is TGTGCCAGCAGCTTGGGGCTAGCGGGAGCTAGAGATACGCAGTATTTT. Filled out from reference TRBV7-2 and TRBJ2-3, the complete variable domain reads GAGVSQSPSNKVTEKGKDVELRCDPISGHTALYWYRQSLGQGLEFLIYFQGNSAPDKSGLPSDRFSAERTGGSVSTLTIQRTQQEDSAVYLCASSLGLAGARDTQYFGPGTRLTVL.

This clonotype showed up just a few times. The chain recombines TRBV5-6 with TRBJ2-5, with D possibly matching TRBD1 (5 bases). The CDR3 is 15 residues long. Per the germline V gene, CDR1 is SGHDT and CDR2 is YYEEEE. V was cut by 9 bases and J by 2 bases, with 20 bases left in between. In DNA form, the CDR3 reads TGTGCCACCAACGGAAGGGGTAGGGGACAAGAGACCCAGTACTTC. It codes for CATNGRGRGQETQYF.

The chain joins TRBV29-1 to TRBJ2-1, with D perhaps TRBD1 or TRBD2 (5 bases each). The V gene's germline CDR1 is SQVTM and CDR2 ANQGSEA. V lost 6 bases and J 6 bases, leaving 21 bases between the germline ends. This CDR3 comprises 15 residues. The CDR3 bases are TGCAGCGTCGCCACCCCCAGGTTGGGACCCAATGAGCAGTTCTTC. This translates into CSVATPRLGPNEQFF.

The chain's CDR3 is CATSDPLTSKQYF. The CDR3, as DNA: TGTGCCACCAGTGATCCACTGACTTCGAAGCAGTACTTC. V is TRBV24-1 and J is TRBJ2-7; D is ambiguous. V was shortened by 3 bases and J by 8 bases, with 13 bases between the two germline ends. This CDR3 contains 13 residues. CDR1 is KGHDR, CDR2 SFDVKD, per germline.

This chain links TRBV5-6 with TRBJ1-2; D gene unclear. V was pared by 4 bases and J by 3 bases, with 16 bases between. Germline-derived CDR1 and CDR2 are SGHDT and YYEEEE. The CDR3 consists of 15 residues. CDR3 DNA: TGTGCCAGCAGCCCTGTACCCCAGGATCACTATGGCTACACCTTC. Translation gives CASSPVPQDHYGYTF.

Concerning this clonotype itself: Sequence at one end of the junction differs from germline and may be a read error. The chain carries TRBV12-3 or TRBV12-4 and TRBJ2-5; a possible D gene is TRBD1 (6 bases). This CDR3 contains 14 residues. The CDR3 region is CATSAWTEQETQYF. In DNA form, the CDR3 reads TGTGCCACCAGTGCCTGGACAGAGCAAGAGACCCAGTACTTC.

In this sample, this clonotype turned up a few times. The rearrangement links TRBV7-2 to TRBJ2-7; a weak D match, TRBD1 (6 bases). V was pared by 3 bases and J by 7 bases, with 19 bases between. The CDR3 consists of 15 residues. The germline V gene encodes CDR1 SGHTA and CDR2 FQGNSA. The CDR3 DNA reads TGTGCCAGCAGCTTCCGGGCAGGGGAAGGTGGGGAGCAGTACTTC. Amino acid sequence: CASSFRAGEGGEQYF. The full variable domain, in which reference TRBV7-2 and TRBJ2-7 provide the parts outside the CDR3, is GAGVSQSPSNKVTEKGKDVELRCDPISGHTALYWYRQSLGQGLEFLIYFQGNSAPDKSGLPSDRFSAERTGGSVSTLTIQRTQQEDSAVYLCASSFRAGEGGEQYFGPGTRLTVT.

The chain combines TRBV7-8 with TRBJ1-6, with a possible D match to TRBD1 (6 bases). CDR1 and CDR2 (germline): SGHVS, FQNEAQ. V was shortened by 5 bases and J by 10 bases, with 12 bases between the two germline ends. This CDR3 region has 13 residues. The CDR3 sequence: CASSTGGNSPLHF. The CDR3 bases are TGTGCCAGCAGCACCGGGGGCAACTCACCCCTCCACTTT.

This chain connects TRBV7-9 to TRBJ2-2; 9 bases line up with TRBD2. The CDR3 extends over 13 amino acids. Germline V gives CDR1 SEHNR, CDR2 FQNEAQ (reference sequence). The J segment lost 8 bases and the V segment lost 6 bases, leaving 4 bases of the junction unmatched. For the CDR3, the DNA is TGTGCCAGCAGACTAGCGGGCGGTGGGGAGCTGTTTTTT. Its protein is CASRLAGGGELFF.

The V call is TRBV2, the J call TRBJ2-7; D gene unclear. This CDR3 is built from 13 residues. Deletions cut 6 bases from V and 5 bases from J, with 14 bases between. Per the germline V gene, CDR1 is SNHLY and CDR2 is FYNNEI. CDR3 loop: CASRTDPRHEQYF. Here the CDR3 DNA reads TGTGCCAGCAGGACGGACCCTCGCCACGAGCAGTACTTC.

The chain uses TRBV27 and TRBJ2-5; perhaps D is TRBD1 or TRBD2 (5 bases each). The length of the CDR3 is 14 residues. The V gene lost 5 bases and the J gene lost 11 bases, with 21 bases spanning the gap. The V gene's germline CDR1 is MNHEY and CDR2 SMNVEV (reference sequence). CDR3 loop: CASSPRTRAGWQYF. The CDR3 nucleotides read TGTGCCAGCAGTCCACGGACACGGGCGGGCTGGCAGTACTTC.

This chain's CDR3 is CATRGLAETQYF. The CDR3 nucleotides read TGTGCCACCAGGGGACTAGCGGAGACCCAGTACTTC. The genes are TRBV24-1 and TRBJ2-5; 10 bases map to TRBD2. V lost 7 bases to trimming and J lost 5 bases; unmatched junction nucleotides: 0. The CDR3 has 12 residues. Germline lookup yields CDR1 KGHDR and CDR2 SFDVKD.

The table lists this clonotype with many counts. This chain joins TRBV9 and TRBJ2-5; perhaps TRBD1 as D (5 bases). V dropped 0 bases and J dropped 4 bases, with 10 bases sitting between them. CDR1 and CDR2 (germline): SGDLS, YYNGEE. The CDR3 runs 14 residues. CDR3 nucleotide sequence: TGTGCCAGCAGCGTAGGTGGGGCAATAGAGACCCAGTACTTC. Its translation is CASSVGGAIETQYF.

This clonotype has a handful of counts. This chain connects TRBV11-2 to TRBJ2-7; TRBD1 agrees at 9 bases. The CDR3 loop spans 15 amino acids. CDR1 is SGHAT and CDR2 is FQNNGV in the germline V gene. V shed 1 base and J 3 bases; nucleotides not matched to a gene: 4. CDR3 coding DNA: TGTGCCAGCAGCTTAGTGGACAGGGGCCTCTACGAGCAGTACTTC. This encodes CASSLVDRGLYEQYF.